One sample yielded the 6 T cell receptor beta chains listed below, sequenced in a study of control samples from healthy donors and cancer patients. The assay was immunoSEQ multiplex PCR, and TCRdb's table has in-frame clones only and misses some. The repertoire holds more than 50,000 clones, with more than 95% as singletons. The sequenced material came from blood. The source is a woman in her late teens or twenties in good health.

CDR3 region: CASSSTYRWGEAFF. DNA of the CDR3: TGTGCCAGCAGTTCAACATATCGATGGGGGGAGGCTTTCTTT. The rearrangement joins TRBV28 to TRBJ1-1; a weak D match, TRBD1 (5 bases). Trimming removed 4 bases at V and 11 bases at J, with 20 bases between. The length of the CDR3 is 14 residues. The germline gives CDR1 MDHEN, CDR2 SYDVKM.

This chain links TRBV7-8 with TRBJ1-1, with 12 bases lining up with TRBD1. CDR3 length: 15 residues. V lost 0 bases to trimming and J lost 6 bases; unmatched junction nucleotides: 2. Germline V lookup: CDR1 SGHVS, CDR2 FQNEAQ. The CDR3 sequence: CASSLAGQGAAEAFF. The CDR3 nucleotides read TGTGCCAGCAGCTTAGCGGGACAGGGGGCCGCTGAAGCTTTCTTT.

This clone has only one observation. This chain uses TRBV30 with TRBJ1-1; D call uncertain. Germline V CDR1 and CDR2: GTSNPN, SVGIG (reference sequence). Trimming took 3 bases from V and 5 from J, leaving 10 bases between them. This CDR3 comprises 12 residues. Here the CDR3 reads CAWSALLTEAFF. The CDR3 DNA reads as TGTGCCTGGAGCGCTCTGCTAACTGAAGCTTTCTTT.

The rearrangement uses TRBV3-1 (or the pseudogene TRBV3-2) and TRBJ1-4; D gene unclear. V lost 4 bases and J lost 8, with 17 bases in between. The CDR3 loop spans 15 amino acids. From germline, CDR1 is LGHDT and CDR2 YNNKEL (reference sequence). CDR3 nucleotides: TGTGCCAGCAGCCTCGGACTTAGCGGACGCGAAAAACTGTTTTTT. Translating gives CASSLGLSGREKLFF.

The V and J genes are TRBV7-8 and TRBJ1-5; 11 bases line up with TRBD1. The J segment lost 6 bases and the V segment lost 5 bases, leaving 6 bases of the junction unmatched. This CDR3 comprises 15 residues. CDR1 is SGHVS and CDR2 is FQNEAQ in the germline V gene. The CDR3 sequence is CASSPGTGGGQPQHF. The DNA for the CDR3 is TGTGCCAGCAGCCCCGGGACAGGGGGGGGTCAGCCCCAGCATTTT. Using reference TRBV7-8 and TRBJ1-5 for the parts outside the CDR3, the full variable domain is GAGVSQSPRYKVAKRGQDVALRCDPISGHVSLFWYQQALGQGPEFLTYFQNEAQLDKSGLPSDRFFAERPEGSVSTLKIQRTQQEDSAVYLCASSPGTGGGQPQHFGDGTRLSIL.

The chain is built from TRBV3-1 (or the pseudogene TRBV3-2) and TRBJ2-1; TRBD2 agrees at 7 bases. Germline lookup yields CDR1 LGHDT and CDR2 YNNKEL (reference sequence). V lost 3 bases and J lost 3; bases outside the gene matches: 5. The CDR3 runs 15 residues. CDR3 sequence reads: CASSQGGGLYNEQFF. CDR3 in DNA: TGTGCCAGCAGCCAGGGCGGGGGACTCTACAATGAGCAGTTCTTC.